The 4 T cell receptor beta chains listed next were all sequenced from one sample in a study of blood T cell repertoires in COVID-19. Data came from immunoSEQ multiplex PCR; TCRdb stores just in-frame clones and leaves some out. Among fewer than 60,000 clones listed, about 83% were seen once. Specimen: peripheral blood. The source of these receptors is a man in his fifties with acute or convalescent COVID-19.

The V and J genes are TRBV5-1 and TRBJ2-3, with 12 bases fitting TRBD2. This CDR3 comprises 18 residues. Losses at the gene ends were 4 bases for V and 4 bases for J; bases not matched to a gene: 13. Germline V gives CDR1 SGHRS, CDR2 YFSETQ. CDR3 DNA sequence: TGCGCCAGCAGCCCAGCTAGCGGGGGGGTTCGAATCTCAGATACGCAGTATTTT. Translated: CASSPASGGVRISDTQYF.

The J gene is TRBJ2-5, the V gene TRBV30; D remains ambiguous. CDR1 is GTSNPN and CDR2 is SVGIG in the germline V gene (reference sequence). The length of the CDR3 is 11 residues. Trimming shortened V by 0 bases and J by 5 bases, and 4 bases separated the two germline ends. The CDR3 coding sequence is TGTGCCTGGAGTGTACTCGAGACCCAGTACTTC. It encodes CAWSVLETQYF. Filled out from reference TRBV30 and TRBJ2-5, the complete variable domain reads SQTIHQWPATLVQPVGSPLSLECTVEGTSNPNLYWYRQAAGRGLQLLFYSVGIGQISSEVPQNLSASRPQDRQFILSSKKLLLSDSGFYLCAWSVLETQYFGPGTRLLVL.

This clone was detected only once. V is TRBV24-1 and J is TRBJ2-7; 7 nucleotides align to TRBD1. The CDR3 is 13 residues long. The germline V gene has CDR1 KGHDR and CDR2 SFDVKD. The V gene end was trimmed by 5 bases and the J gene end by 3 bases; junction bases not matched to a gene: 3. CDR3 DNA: TGTGCCACCAGTGCCTGGACAGGCTACGAGCAGTACTTC. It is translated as CATSAWTGYEQYF.

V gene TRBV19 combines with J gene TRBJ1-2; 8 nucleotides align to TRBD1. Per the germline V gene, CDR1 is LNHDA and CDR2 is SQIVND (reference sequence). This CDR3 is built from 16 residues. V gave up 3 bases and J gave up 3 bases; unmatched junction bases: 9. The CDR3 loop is CASSIRDRYRYYGYTF. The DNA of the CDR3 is TGTGCCAGTAGTATCCGGGACAGGTACCGGTACTATGGCTACACCTTC.